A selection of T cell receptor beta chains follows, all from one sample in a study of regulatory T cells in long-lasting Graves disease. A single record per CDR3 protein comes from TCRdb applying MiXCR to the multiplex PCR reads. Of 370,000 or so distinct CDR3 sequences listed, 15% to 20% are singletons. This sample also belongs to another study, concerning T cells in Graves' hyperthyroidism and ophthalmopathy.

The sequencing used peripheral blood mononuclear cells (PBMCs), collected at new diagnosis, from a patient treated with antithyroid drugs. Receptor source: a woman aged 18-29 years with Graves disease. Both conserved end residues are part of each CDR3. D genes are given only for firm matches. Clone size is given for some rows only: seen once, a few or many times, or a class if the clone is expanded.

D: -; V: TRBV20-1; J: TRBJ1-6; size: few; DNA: TGCAGTGCTAGACCTGACGGTAATTCACCCCTCCACTTT; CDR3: CSARPDGNSPLHF
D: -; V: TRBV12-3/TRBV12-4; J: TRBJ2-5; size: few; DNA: TGTGCCAGCAGTCCGGACTCTGGCAGGGCGGAGGAGACCCAGTACTTC; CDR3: CASSPDSGRAEETQYF
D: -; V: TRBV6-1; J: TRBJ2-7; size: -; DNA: TGTGCCAGCAGTGAAGGGACCCCCACCGGGGACGAGCAGTACTTC; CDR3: CASSEGTPTGDEQYF
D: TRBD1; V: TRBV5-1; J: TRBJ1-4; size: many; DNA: TGTGCCAGCAGTCCCGACAGGGGAGGCGAAAAACTGTTTTTT; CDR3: CASSPDRGGEKLFF
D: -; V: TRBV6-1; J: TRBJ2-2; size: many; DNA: TGTGCCAGCAGTACCACTAAGAACACCGGGGAGCTGTTTTTT; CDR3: CASSTTKNTGELFF
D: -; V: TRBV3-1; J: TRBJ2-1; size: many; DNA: TGTGCCAGCAGCTCCGGTGGTTCCCCCTACAATGAGCAGTTCTTC; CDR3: CASSSGGSPYNEQFF
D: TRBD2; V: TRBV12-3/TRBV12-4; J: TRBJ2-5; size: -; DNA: TGTGCCAGCAGGCCCGGGGGGGGGCGAGAGACCCAGTACTTC; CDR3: CASRPGGGRETQYF
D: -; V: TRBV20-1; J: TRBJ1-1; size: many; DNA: TGCAGTGCTACATACCCGGCGGGCGGGAACACTGAAGCTTTCTTT; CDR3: CSATYPAGGNTEAFF
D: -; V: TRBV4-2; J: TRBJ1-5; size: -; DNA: TGTGCCAGCAGCCAAGTTTCCCCGGGGCAGCCCCAGCATTTT; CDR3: CASSQVSPGQPQHF
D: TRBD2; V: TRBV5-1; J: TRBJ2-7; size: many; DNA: TGCGCCAGCAGCTGGACTAGCGGGAGCTACGAGCAGTACTTC; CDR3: CASSWTSGSYEQYF
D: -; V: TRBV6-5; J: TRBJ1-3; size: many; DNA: TGTGCCAGCAGTTACTCAGGTTCTGGAAACACCATATATTTT; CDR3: CASSYSGSGNTIYF
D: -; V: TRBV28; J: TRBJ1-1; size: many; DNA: TGTGCCAGCAGTTCACCCCGTCAGGCGCTTCTACCAACCCTGAACACTGAAGCTTTCTTT; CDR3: CASSSPRQALLPTLNTEAFF
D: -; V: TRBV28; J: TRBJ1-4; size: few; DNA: TGTGCCAGCACGGGGGACTCAACTAATGAAAAACTGTTTTTT; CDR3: CASTGDSTNEKLFF
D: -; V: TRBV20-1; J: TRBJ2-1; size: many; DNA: TGCAGTGCTAGACCACAAGGCGGTTTTAGCAATGAGCAGTTCTTC; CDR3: CSARPQGGFSNEQFF
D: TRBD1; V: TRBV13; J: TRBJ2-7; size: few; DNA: TGTGCCAGCAGCTCTCGGCGATCCGGGACAGCCTACGAGCAGTACTTC; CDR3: CASSSRRSGTAYEQYF
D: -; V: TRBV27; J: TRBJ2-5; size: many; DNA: TGTGCCAGCGCCGGGGAGACCCAGTACTTC; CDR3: CASAGETQYF
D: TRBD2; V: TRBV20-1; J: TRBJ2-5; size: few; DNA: TGCAGGGCGGGAACTAGCGGGTTCCAAGAGACCCAGTACTTC; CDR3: CRAGTSGFQETQYF
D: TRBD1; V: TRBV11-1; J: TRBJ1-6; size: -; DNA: TGTGCCAGCAAAGCGGGACAGGGATCTTCACCCCTCCACTTT; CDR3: CASKAGQGSSPLHF
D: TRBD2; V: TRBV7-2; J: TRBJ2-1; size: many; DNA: TGTGCCAGCAGCCATCCACGTCGGGGGGGGCAGGGTAATGAGCAGTTCTTC; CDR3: CASSHPRRGGQGNEQFF
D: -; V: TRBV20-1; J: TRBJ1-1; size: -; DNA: TGCAGTGCTTTCCATACCGACAACAGGAACACTGAAGCTTTCTTT; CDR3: CSAFHTDNRNTEAFF
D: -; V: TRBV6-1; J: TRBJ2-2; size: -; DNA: TGTGCCAGCAACCGAGGAACACCCGGGGAGCTGTTTTTT; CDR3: CASNRGTPGELFF
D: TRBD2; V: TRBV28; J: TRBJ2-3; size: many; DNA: TGTGCCAGCAGGATGGGGACTAGCGGATTCACAGATACGCAGTATTTT; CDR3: CASRMGTSGFTDTQYF
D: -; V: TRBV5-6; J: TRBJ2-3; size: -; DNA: TGTGCCAGCAGCTTCGACGAGTGGGGGCTTGATACGCAGTATTTT; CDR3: CASSFDEWGLDTQYF
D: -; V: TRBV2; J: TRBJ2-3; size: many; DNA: TGTGCCAGCAGTGAAGCCGGGACCTCCACAGATACGCAGTATTTT; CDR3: CASSEAGTSTDTQYF
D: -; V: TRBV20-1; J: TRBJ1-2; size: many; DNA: TGCAGTGCTAGATTAGGACAATCCAACTATGGCTACACCTTC; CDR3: CSARLGQSNYGYTF
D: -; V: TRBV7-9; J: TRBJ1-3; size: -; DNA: TGTGCCAGCAGCTCCAAGGGGTGGTTATCCTCTGGAAACACCATATATTTT; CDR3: CASSSKGWLSSGNTIYF
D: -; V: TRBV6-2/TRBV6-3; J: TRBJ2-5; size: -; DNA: TGTGCCAGCAGCTCGACTACTGGGGGGACCCAGTACTTC; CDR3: CASSSTTGGTQYF
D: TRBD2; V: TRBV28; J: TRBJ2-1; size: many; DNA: TGTGCCAGCAGTCCAGCCCCGGGACTAGCGGGGGGGCTTGAGCAGTTCTTC; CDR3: CASSPAPGLAGGLEQFF
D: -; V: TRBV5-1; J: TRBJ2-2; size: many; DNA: TGCGCCAGCAGCTTGTACGGCAGCGTTTCGAACACCGGGGAGCTGTTTTTT; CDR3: CASSLYGSVSNTGELFF
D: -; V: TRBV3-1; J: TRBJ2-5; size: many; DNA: TGTGCCAGCAGCCAAGGTAGCGGATCGGAGACCCAGTACTTC; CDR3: CASSQGSGSETQYF
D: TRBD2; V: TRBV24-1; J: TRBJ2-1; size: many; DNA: TGTGCCACCAGTGACCTAGCGGGAGGGCCGGGCAATGAGCAGTTCTTC; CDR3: CATSDLAGGPGNEQFF
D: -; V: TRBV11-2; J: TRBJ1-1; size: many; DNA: TGTGCCAGCAGCTTTCTGGCAGGGCTGGGCACTGAAGCTTTCTTT; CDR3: CASSFLAGLGTEAFF
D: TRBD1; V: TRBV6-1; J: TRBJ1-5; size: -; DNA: TGTGCCATCTCACCAGGAACAGGGGTAAGCAATCAGCCCCAGCATTTT; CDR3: CAISPGTGVSNQPQHF